The 29 T cell receptor beta chains listed next were all sequenced from one sample in a study of shared T cell receptors in the human thymus. The table came from immunoSEQ multiplex PCR; TCRdb's copy has only in-frame clones and leaves some out. The table records fewer than 700,000 clones, 70% to 90% of them present only once. These data were likewise used in another study, on human thymus T cells.

Sequencing was carried out using thymocytes. These TCRs come from a boy younger than two with a congenital heart defect.

The chain employs TRBV5-8 and TRBJ2-7; TRBD2 is a possible D gene (6 bases). Germline CDR1 reads SGHTS; CDR2 reads YDEGEE. Trimming took off 4 bases at V and 6 bases at J, with 14 bases between the two ends. The CDR3 consists of 13 residues. In DNA form, the CDR3 reads TGTGCCAGCAGCCCGGAACGGGGAGGCGAGCAGTACTTC. As protein: CASSPERGGEQYF.

This sequence joins TRBV4-2 and TRBJ1-1; 9 nucleotides line up with TRBD1. Germline V gives CDR1 LGHNA, CDR2 YNFKEQ. V shed 0 bases, J shed 7 bases, and the junction held 6 bases outside the gene matches. The CDR3 is 15 residues long. The CDR3 protein is CASSQEGTGSNEAFF. CDR3 in DNA: TGTGCCAGCAGCCAAGAGGGGACAGGGAGTAATGAAGCTTTCTTT.

The genes are TRBV7-2 and TRBJ1-5; 8 nucleotides align to TRBD1. The germline CDR1 and CDR2 sequences are SGHTA and FQGNSA. This CDR3 contains 15 residues. The ends lost 5 bases at V and 7 bases at J; junction bases unmatched: 10. CDR3 coding DNA: TGTGCCAGCAGCCCAAGGGCAGGGGGCCGACAGCCCCAGCATTTT. It yields the protein CASSPRAGGRQPQHF.

The J gene is TRBJ2-3, the V gene TRBV7-3; D may be TRBD1 (5 bases). V was trimmed by 5 bases and J by 6 bases, leaving 9 bases between them. The CDR3 runs 12 residues. CDR1 and CDR2 from the germline V gene are SGHTA and FQGTGA. This chain's CDR3 is CASSPPGDTQYF. CDR3 sequence (DNA): TGTGCCAGCAGCCCCCCAGGGGATACGCAGTATTTT.

This clone has only one observation. The V gene is TRBV27, the J gene TRBJ1-5, with D tentatively TRBD1 (5 bases). Trimming pared 6 bases from V and 3 bases from J, leaving 27 bases between. Germline V gene data show CDR1 as MNHEY and CDR2 as SMNVEV (reference sequence). This CDR3 has 19 residues. CDR3: CASRPNGGGTRRLNQPQHF. CDR3 bases: TGTGCCAGCAGACCTAACGGGGGGGGGACCAGGAGGCTCAATCAGCCCCAGCATTTT.

The J gene is TRBJ2-5, the V gene TRBV9; 8 bases are a match to TRBD2. There are 18 residues in the CDR3. The germline CDR1 and CDR2 sequences are SGDLS and YYNGEE. V was pared by 0 bases and J by 1 base, with 11 bases of the junction left unmatched. CDR3 nucleotide sequence: TGTGCCAGCAGCGTAGCGTCCCACGGGGGGGAGGGCCAAGAGACCCAGTACTTC. Protein sequence: CASSVASHGGEGQETQYF.

This clone was found once. The V gene is TRBV7-9, the J gene TRBJ2-5; tentative D call: TRBD2 (5 bases). Germline V gene lookup returns CDR1 SEHNR and CDR2 FQNEAQ (reference sequence). Deletions cut 3 bases from V and 5 bases from J, with 16 bases between. CDR3 length: 15 residues. In DNA form, the CDR3 reads TGTGCCAGCAGCTTCTCCAAGGACGGGGAGGAGACCCAGTACTTC. Translated, it gives CASSFSKDGEETQYF.

This clone was seen only once. This chain joins TRBV4-2 and TRBJ2-2, with 7 bases fitting TRBD2. The germline V gene has CDR1 LGHNA and CDR2 YNFKEQ. J lost 9 bases, V lost 3 bases, and 19 bases had no gene match. This CDR3 is 18 amino acids long. CDR3 in DNA: TGTGCCAGCAGCCATCAAAACTCCGGGACTATTAGAATCCGGGAGCTGTTTTTT. Translating gives CASSHQNSGTIRIRELFF.

The chain is built from TRBV5-5 and TRBJ2-7, with TRBD1 matching over 11 bases. After removal of 6 bases from V and 2 bases from J, the junction contained 1 base not matched to a gene. Germline V gene sequence: CDR1 SGHKS, CDR2 YYEKEE (reference sequence). The CDR3 is made up of 13 amino acids. The CDR3 DNA is TGTGCCAGCACGGGACAGGGGGCCTACGAGCAGTACTTC. This translates into CASTGQGAYEQYF.

With respect to this clone: The same CDR3 can be traced to other DNA sequences in this sample. CDR3 sequence (DNA): TGCAGTGCTAGAGACGGCGAGCAGTACTTC. This codes for CSARDGEQYF. The V call is TRBV20-1, the J call TRBJ2-7; D is undetermined. Germline CDR1 DFQATT, CDR2 SNEGSKA (reference sequence). The ends were cut back, 0 bases at V and 6 bases at J, with 3 bases in the middle. The CDR3 spans 10 residues.

This clone has just one count. The J gene is TRBJ2-7, the V gene TRBV10-1; weak D call: TRBD1 (5 bases). CDR3 length: 13 amino acids. V lost 4 bases and J 4 bases, leaving 11 bases between the germline ends. The germline gives CDR1 WNHNN, CDR2 SYGVQD (reference sequence). The CDR3 DNA reads TGCGCCAGCAGTGGTCGTGACAGATACGAGCAGTACTTC. Encoded protein: CASSGRDRYEQYF.

The chain couples TRBV6-5 to TRBJ1-5; possible D gene TRBD1, 6 bases. The CDR3 has 15 residues. CDR1 and CDR2 from the germline V gene are MNHEY and SVGAGI. V was shortened by 8 bases and J by 3 bases, with 17 bases between the two germline ends. The CDR3, as DNA: TGTGCCAGCGGACCCAGGGGTCCTTACAATCAGCCCCAGCATTTT. Its protein is CASGPRGPYNQPQHF.

This clone came up once. V gene TRBV6-1 combines with J gene TRBJ2-3; no definite D call. Germline V gives CDR1 MNHNS, CDR2 SASEGT. V lost 8 bases to trimming and J lost 1 base, with 16 bases between them. This CDR3 comprises 15 residues. DNA for the CDR3: TGTGCCAGCGGTTTTCGGGTTGAGGGCACAGATACGCAGTATTTT. As protein: CASGFRVEGTDTQYF.

V usage is TRBV29-1 and J usage is TRBJ1-1, with 8 bases matching TRBD1. This CDR3 has 17 residues. Trimming removed 0 bases from V and 1 base from J; junction bases left unmatched: 10. CDR1 is SQVTM and CDR2 is ANQGSEA in the germline V gene. DNA for the CDR3: TGCAGCGTTGAAGATAGGGACAGGAAGGTCGAGAACACTGAAGCTTTCTTT. Translating it yields CSVEDRDRKVENTEAFF.

The CDR3 region is CASSLGGLVFSYNEQFF. The CDR3 bases are TGTGCCAGCAGCTTAGGGGGACTAGTCTTCTCCTACAATGAGCAGTTCTTC. J is TRBJ2-1 and V is TRBV11-3, with TRBD2 matching over 8 bases. Trimming at V came to 1 base and at J to 0 bases, leaving 5 bases not matched to a gene. Germline V lookup: CDR1 SGHNT, CDR2 YENEEA. This CDR3 is built from 17 residues.

The chain is built from TRBV5-1 and TRBJ1-2; D gene uncertain. The CDR3 is made up of 12 amino acids. In germline, CDR1 is SGHRS, CDR2 YFSETQ. V was cut by 5 bases and J by 3 bases, with 8 bases left in between. The CDR3: CASRAQDYGYTF. The CDR3 DNA sequence: TGCGCCAGCAGGGCGCAGGACTATGGCTACACCTTC.

The chain combines TRBV2 with TRBJ2-7, with D perhaps TRBD1 (5 bases). This CDR3 has 11 amino acids. The germline V gene encodes CDR1 SNHLY and CDR2 FYNNEI. V was shortened by 8 bases and J by 0 bases, with 5 bases between the two germline ends. The CDR3 reads CASDSSYEQYF. CDR3 DNA sequence: TGTGCCAGCGACAGCTCCTACGAGCAGTACTTC.

The chain joins TRBV25-1 to TRBJ1-5; D is perhaps TRBD1 (5 bases). CDR1 MGHDK and CDR2 SYGVNS come from the germline V gene. The V end was cut by 10 bases, the J end by 3 bases, with 16 bases between. CDR3 length equals 14 residues. CDR3 protein: CATQPDGHNQPQHF. As DNA, the CDR3 is TGTGCCACCCAACCAGACGGACACAATCAGCCCCAGCATTTT.

The gene calls are TRBV7-9 and TRBJ2-3; 8 nucleotides agree with TRBD2. This CDR3 region has 19 residues. Germline V gene lookup returns CDR1 SEHNR and CDR2 FQNEAQ (reference sequence). V lost 4 bases, J lost 2 bases, and 17 bases stayed unmatched. The DNA of the CDR3 is TGTGCCAGCAGCTCCTTATGGGGGTCCAGCGGGAGACCCACAGATACGCAGTATTTT. The encoded protein is CASSSLWGSSGRPTDTQYF. Supplemented by reference TRBV7-9 and TRBJ2-3, the full variable domain reads DTGVSQNPRHKITKRGQNVTFRCDPISEHNRLYWYRQTLGQGPEFLTYFQNEAQLEKSRLLSDRFSAERPKGSFSTLEIQRTEQGDSAMYLCASSSLWGSSGRPTDTQYFGPGTRLTVL.

This chain uses TRBV23-1 with TRBJ1-2; 7 bases align to TRBD1. TRBV23-1 is an ORF for which the function is uncertain. The ends lost 6 bases at V and 2 bases at J; junction bases unmatched: 6. This CDR3 is 14 amino acids long. The CDR3 sequence: CASSSPGGNYGYTF. The CDR3 DNA follows: TGCGCCAGCAGCTCCCCAGGGGGGAACTATGGCTACACCTTC.

The V call is TRBV6-5, the J call TRBJ2-7; D might be TRBD2 (6 bases). The germline V gene has CDR1 MNHEY and CDR2 SVGAGI. Trimming removed 1 base at V and 2 bases at J, with 9 bases between. This CDR3 region has 14 residues. Here the CDR3 DNA reads TGTGCCAGCAGTTACTGGGAGGCGCCCTACGAGCAGTACTTC. It translates to CASSYWEAPYEQYF.

The chain uses TRBV11-3 and TRBJ2-1, with 14 bases aligning to TRBD2. CDR1 and CDR2 from the germline V gene are SGHNT and YENEEA. This CDR3 is built from 17 residues. Trimming at V came to 1 base and at J to 4 bases, leaving 3 bases not matched to a gene. The CDR3 loop reads CASSLGLAGGPYNEQFF. CDR3 coding DNA: TGTGCCAGCAGCTTAGGACTAGCGGGAGGGCCGTACAATGAGCAGTTCTTC.

Only one count was recorded for this clone. The rearrangement links TRBV6-5 to TRBJ1-5; TRBD1 matches at 7 bases. This CDR3 has 13 amino acids. Germline-derived CDR1 and CDR2 are MNHEY and SVGAGI. V lost 10 bases and J lost 7; bases outside the gene matches: 10. CDR3 sequence (DNA): TGTGCCACCAGGACAGGCCCTTTACAGCCCCAGCATTTT. It yields the protein CATRTGPLQPQHF.

The chain links TRBV5-6 to TRBJ1-2; the D gene is possibly TRBD1 (6 bases). There are 15 residues in the CDR3. From germline, CDR1 is SGHDT and CDR2 YYEEEE. Trimming took 0 bases from V and 8 from J, leaving 17 bases between them. In DNA form, the CDR3 reads TGTGCCAGCAGCTTGGCAGGGGAGTTTTTTGGAGGCTACACCTTC. Protein sequence: CASSLAGEFFGGYTF.

The rearrangement joins TRBV7-2 to TRBJ2-1; 8 bases line up with TRBD2. The CDR3 spans 14 residues. Per the germline V gene, CDR1 is SGHTA and CDR2 is FQGNSA. With V trimmed by 1 base and J by 16 bases, 12 bases remained unmatched. DNA for the CDR3: TGTGCCAGCAGCTTAGAAGTCGCGGGAGGCTTTCAATTCTTC. Its protein product is CASSLEVAGGFQFF.

The CDR3 DNA follows: TGTGCCACCAGCAGAGTGCAGACTGAAGCTTTCTTT. Translating gives CATSRVQTEAFF. The chain has TRBV15 and TRBJ1-1; D gene ambiguous. With 1 base removed from V and 5 bases from J, the gap between germline ends came to 5 bases. CDR1 is LNHNV, CDR2 YYDKDF, per germline (reference sequence). This CDR3 region has 12 residues.

This chain joins TRBV30 and TRBJ1-4, with a weak D call TRBD1 (6 bases). Between the trimmed V and J ends, which lost 2 bases and 10 bases, there was a span of 17 bases. The CDR3 has 14 residues. Germline-derived CDR1 and CDR2 are GTSNPN and SVGIG (reference sequence). CDR3 bases: TGTGCCTGGAGTCTCCATCAGGGACACGGAAAACTGTTTTTT. Translated: CAWSLHQGHGKLFF. Complete variable domain (other parts from reference TRBV30 and TRBJ1-4): SQTIHQWPATLVQPVGSPLSLECTVEGTSNPNLYWYRQAAGRGLQLLFYSVGIGQISSEVPQNLSASRPQDRQFILSSKKLLLSDSGFYLCAWSLHQGHGKLFFGSGTQLSVL.

This rearrangement joins TRBV5-4 to TRBJ1-2, with D possibly matching TRBD1 (5 bases). Trimming took off 2 bases at V and 2 bases at J, with 7 bases between the two ends. The CDR3 totals 13 residues. Germline assignment: CDR1 SGHNT and CDR2 YYREEE (reference sequence). The CDR3 spells CASSLGANYGYTF. In DNA, the CDR3 is TGTGCCAGCAGCTTAGGGGCCAACTATGGCTACACCTTC.

The chain is built from TRBV10-3 and TRBJ2-4; TRBD2 is a possible D gene (6 bases). V lost 10 bases, J lost 0 bases, and 13 bases lay in between. CDR1 ENHRY and CDR2 SYGVKD come from the germline V gene. This CDR3 region has 14 residues. CDR3 region: CATRDWLAKNIQYF. In DNA form, the CDR3 reads TGTGCCACTCGGGACTGGTTAGCCAAAAACATTCAGTACTTC.